This TCR beta chain was obtained from a study of blood T cell repertoires in COVID-19. Only one count was recorded for this clone. From germline, CDR1 is SGHTA and CDR2 FQGNSA. This CDR3 region has 12 residues. V lost 5 bases to trimming and J lost 3 bases, with 8 bases between them. How the authors handled the data: Estimation of nucleated cell counts was performed using reference gene primer amplification. Using immunoSEQ multiplex PCR, the repertoire was profiled, and TCRdb retains in-frame clones only, with some absent. V, J and clone size were drawn from that table, and D and trimming were deduced from the DNA. The repertoire consists of roughly 230,000 clones, with around 91% occurring once and the leading ten covering 2.1%.

The chain couples TRBV7-2 to TRBJ2-7; D not resolved. The receptor was isolated from a woman in her sixties or seventies with COVID-19, enrolled during active disease. Sequences were obtained from peripheral blood. In DNA, the CDR3 is TGTGCCAGCAGCCCTAGTGGCTACGAGCAGTACTTC. This gives the protein CASSPSGYEQYF.